This TCR beta chain appears in the sequencing data of a study of blood T cells in healthy people across ages (dated by TCRdb to the mid-2010s). For the wider study: In model experiments, roughly one uniquely barcoded TCR beta cDNA molecule per two T cells was captured by template switching. The study measured age-related changes in TCR beta repertoire diversity using deep sequencing normalized with unique cDNA molecular identifiers. The donors were divided into four age groups: young (average about 15 years), middle-aged (approximately 39), aged (62) and long-lived (about 90). Two additional independent replicas of 1 million unique cDNA reads from the same blood draw were analyzed for two donors (one aged 18 to 30 and one aged 80 or older).

Receptor amplification or capture employed 5' RACE. The listed sequencing device is Illumina HiSeq 2500. The second PCR ran for roughly 7 to 11 cycles and used a J-beta primer mix along with a sample-barcoded 5' primer. A unique molecular identifier was introduced onto each TCR beta cDNA molecule by a template-switch 5' adaptor carrying 12 random nucleotides. At least 3 million CDR3-containing paired-end reads were obtained from each sample. First-strand cDNA synthesis was performed from all RNA using the Mint cDNA synthesis kit, with priming by a TRBC-specific oligonucleotide. All cDNA was treated with uracil-DNA glycosylase and then went through a first 18-cycle PCR with the universal primers M1SS and BC2_uni_R. The paper's data handling went like this. For normalization, 1 million high-quality reads, each with a distinct molecular identifier, were randomly selected from each sample. Reads sharing molecular identifiers were discarded rather than binned into consensus sequences. CDR3 identification, clonotype clustering and error correction used MiTCR with a Q25 quality threshold and the strictest error-elimination algorithm. Lower-bound total TCR beta diversity was estimated with a nonparametric unseen species model using Euler transformation. The public reads were run again by TCRdb, first through fastp at Q25 and then through MiXCR, and only productive beta chains were kept. Each record represents a unique CDR3 protein, reported with the most common genes and DNA among its rows. The V and J calls come from TCRdb's annotation, not from the publication. A total of more than 900,000 distinct CDR3 sequences appear in this sample, 20% to 25% of them only once. 0.65% to 0.75% of the sample lies in the top ten.

The donors were a few dozen Caucasian individuals from Russia, aged roughly 6 to 90 years, who were systemically healthy. Approximately 9.3 milliliters of peripheral blood were drawn from each donor into EDTA-treated Vacutainer tubes. Ficoll-Paque density-gradient centrifugation was used to isolate PBMCs, with at least 7 million per sample. Total RNA was extracted from PBMCs with Trizol reagent, with at least 6 micrograms obtained per sample. Naive CD45RAhigh/CD27high T cell percentages were measured by flow cytometry on a PBMC aliquot from every donor. Counted from cysteine to phenylalanine, this CDR3 has 14 amino acids. Only CDR3 DNA is held: 42 bases, read in frame from base 1. The V end loses 5 bases and the J end loses 0 bases, and a stretch of 11 bases separates them. From a lookup of the germline V gene (reference sequence), CDR1 and CDR2 are SEHNR and FQNEAQ. Study-wide conclusions, independent of this receptor: As age increased, observed TCR beta diversity per million T cells dropped in a roughly linear way, and a significant reduction was already evident by age approximately 40. Estimates of total diversity from one million sequenced T cells were regarded as lower bounds and underestimates. Compared with the aged group, more naive CD4+ T cells, fewer expanded clones and increased TCR diversity were shown by the long-lived group, suggesting age selection. A strong correlation was found between observed TCR beta diversity and the percentage of naive T cells measured by flow cytometry. Donor CMV infection status was unknown, potentially confounding age-related changes in expanded clonotypes. Because profiling used bulk unsorted PBMCs, naive and antigen-experienced compartments could not be compared conclusively.

Regarding this clonotype: What this receptor recognizes is not known. Base quality data are lacking; no much larger clone is found one base away.

These records were also assigned to another study, of T cells of mothers and their children. Reported in the second study: Donors were nine systemically healthy Caucasian individuals: three mothers and their six children. cDNA synthesis consumed the entire amount of extracted RNA, loaded at about 1.6 ug RNA in each 15 ul reaction. In the second PCR, the M1S primer introduced both the sample barcodes and 2-4 random nucleotides. Each mother yielded over 8.5 million TCR beta CDR3 reads and each child some 3 million reads. Thymic selection similarly shapes TCR recombination output in related and unrelated pairs, with minor effect from inherited differences. Related mother-child pairs always showed normalized repertoire overlap that was slightly higher than in unrelated mother-child pairs, though the difference was never significant. Persistent microchimeric T cell clones were not detected, at a sensitivity of approximately 100 clones per million clonotypes. To look for features that set related mother-child pairs apart from unrelated individuals, the researchers ran deep NGS to compare the TCR beta repertoires of mothers and children. Mothers averaged approximately 41 +/- 4 years of age and children averaged about 10 +/- 4 years. After adapters were ligated using NEBNext reagents, the libraries underwent 100+100 nt paired-end sequencing on an Illumina HiSeq 2000. To prevent cross-contamination, the mother and child libraries were prepared a month apart and were sequenced in separate runs. Each donor had between about 450,000 and 2,200,000 distinct TCR beta clonotypes identified. Naive TCR beta clonotypes were estimated from low-frequency clonotypes matched to each donor's FACS-determined naive share, without sorting.

This TCR was sampled from a girl aged 2 to 10 in good health. The chain links TRBV7-9 with TRBJ2-7, and possibly TRBD2, on 5 matching bases. The sequencing sample was made of blood. The nucleotide sequence reads as follows: TGTGCCAGCAGCGCTCCAGGACTCTCCTACGAGCAGTACTTC. Its protein is CASSAPGLSYEQYF.